Listed below are T cell receptor beta chains from one sample, sequenced in a study of T cells after yellow fever vaccination. MiXCR, applied by TCRdb to the 5' RACE reads, yields one record per CDR3 protein. Among under 300,000 distinct CDR3 sequences, less than 9% were seen once, and the ten largest hold around 0.9%. Source: CD4+ T cells sorted from PBMCs, taken 15 days after the yellow fever booster vaccination. Receptor source: a man aged 25-40 years who received the YFV17D yellow fever vaccine. Both conserved end residues are part of each CDR3. A D gene is named only where the DNA matches it firmly. Clone size is not always given. Where it is, it says once, few, many or a class for expanded clones.

J | D | size | V | CDR3 | DNA
TRBJ2-1 | TRBD2 | NA | TRBV3-1 | CASSQETSGRAGQFF | TGTGCCAGCAGCCAAGAAACCAGCGGGAGGGCAGGACAGTTCTTC
TRBJ2-5 | TRBD2 | NA | TRBV7-2 | CASSWTSGSSETQYF | TGTGCCAGCAGTTGGACTAGCGGGAGTTCAGAGACCCAGTACTTC
TRBJ2-1 | TRBD2 | many | TRBV7-9 | CASSLGLAGGRDEQFF | TGTGCCAGCAGCTTGGGACTAGCGGGAGGAAGGGATGAGCAGTTCTTC
TRBJ2-1 | TRBD2 | few | TRBV5-6 | CASSSPGLAGGGEQFF | TGTGCCAGCAGCTCCCCGGGACTAGCGGGAGGGGGTGAGCAGTTCTTC
TRBJ2-7 | TRBD2 | NA | TRBV20-1 | CSAASFSSGSSYEQYF | TGCAGTGCTGCCTCCTTCTCTAGCGGGTCGTCCTACGAGCAGTACTTC
TRBJ2-1 | NA | few | TRBV20-1 | CSASGGAGTSYNEQFF | TGCAGTGCTAGTGGTGGTGCCGGTACCTCCTACAATGAGCAGTTCTTC
TRBJ2-1 | TRBD2 | many | TRBV29-1 | CSVATSGRGDEQFF | TGCAGCGTAGCGACTAGCGGGAGGGGTGATGAGCAGTTCTTC
TRBJ2-7 | TRBD1 | few | TRBV6-1 | CASSQDRATYEQYF | TGTGCCAGCAGTCAAGACAGGGCCACCTACGAGCAGTACTTC
TRBJ1-5 | NA | NA | TRBV12-3/TRBV12-4 | CASGHSGWPQPQHF | TGTGCCAGCGGACACAGCGGGTGGCCCCAGCCCCAGCATTTT
TRBJ2-1 | TRBD2 | many | TRBV5-6 | CASSPRTSGRSSYNEQFF | TGTGCCAGCAGCCCACGGACTAGCGGGAGGAGCTCCTACAATGAGCAGTTCTTC
TRBJ2-2 | TRBD1 | many | TRBV15 | CATSKNRDRLSTGELFF | TGTGCCACCAGCAAGAACCGGGACAGACTATCCACCGGGGAGCTGTTTTTT
TRBJ2-3 | NA | NA | TRBV29-1 | CRESQGKTDTQYF | TGCAGAGAGTCGCAGGGGAAAACAGATACGCAGTATTTT
TRBJ1-5 | NA | NA | TRBV18 | CASSPGQKQPQHF | TGTGCCAGCTCACCAGGACAGAAACAGCCCCAGCATTTT
TRBJ1-2 | NA | NA | TRBV15 | CATSRADSYGYTF | TGTGCCACCAGCAGGGCCGATAGCTATGGCTACACCTTC